What follows are 32 T cell receptor beta chains derived from one specimen sequenced in a study of identical twins. Each CDR3 protein gets one entry after TCRdb re-called the 5' RACE reads with MiXCR. The sample records hundreds of thousands of distinct CDR3 sequences, 15% to 20% being singletons. These data were also filed under a second study, of T cells expressing NK-cell markers.

The specimen was PBMCs. These receptor sequences come from a woman between 18 and 29 years old in good health.

V usage is TRBV6-5 and J usage is TRBJ2-5; weak D call: TRBD2 (5 bases). V dropped 4 bases and J dropped 5 bases, with 14 bases sitting between them. The CDR3 extends over 14 amino acids. The germline gives CDR1 MNHEY, CDR2 SVGAGI. CDR3 in DNA: TGTGCCAGCAGTTCACTAGTTTTCCGGGAGACCCAGTACTTC. It translates to CASSSLVFRETQYF.

The rearrangement links TRBV7-8 to TRBJ2-5; unclear D gene. Germline-derived CDR1 and CDR2 are SGHVS and FQNEAQ. V gave up 3 bases and J gave up 3 bases, with 8 bases separating them. This CDR3 comprises 13 residues. The CDR3 nucleotides read TGTGCCAGCAGCTTTCAGGATAAAGAGACCCAGTACTTC. This encodes CASSFQDKETQYF.

The J gene is TRBJ2-7, the V gene TRBV1; TRBD1 was called by the table and not checked on the DNA. TRBV1 is recorded as a pseudogene. The CDR3 consists of 18 residues. CDR3 bases: TGCACCAGCAGCCAACGATTCTCCAGGGTTTGGAAGTTGGGCGAGCAGTACTTC. Translating it yields CTSSQRFSRVWKLGEQYF.

The sample holds a few counts of this clonotype. This chain links TRBV5-1 with TRBJ2-7; D remains ambiguous. The CDR3 extends over 12 amino acids. Germline V lookup: CDR1 SGHRS, CDR2 YFSETQ. V lost 4 bases and J lost 3, with 8 bases in between. CDR3 in amino acids: CASSEKGYEQYF. The CDR3 coding sequence is TGCGCCAGCAGCGAAAAAGGCTACGAGCAGTACTTC. The full variable domain, with the rest looked up from reference TRBV5-1 and TRBJ2-7, is KAGVTQTPRYLIKTRGQQVTLSCSPISGHRSVSWYQQTPGQGLQFLFEYFSETQRNKGNFPGRFSGRQFSNSRSEMNVSTLELGDSALYLCASSEKGYEQYFGPGTRLTVT.

There are a few counts of this clonotype. The genes are TRBV12-3 or TRBV12-4 and TRBJ1-1; 10 bases are shared with TRBD1. Unmatched junction bases numbered 1, after V lost 3 bases and J lost 6 bases. The CDR3 contains 13 residues. The CDR3 DNA reads TGTGCCAGCAGTTTGGGACAGGGGTCTGAAGCTTTCTTT. It encodes CASSLGQGSEAFF.

A few counts support this clonotype. The chain employs TRBV12-3 or TRBV12-4 and TRBJ2-2; D not certain. CDR3 size: 13 residues. The V end lost 3 bases, the J end lost 5 bases, and 7 bases lay between the germline ends. The DNA for the CDR3 is TGTGCCAGCAGTTTTTCGGTAACCGGGGAGCTGTTTTTT. Its translation is CASSFSVTGELFF.

This clonotype came up a few times. J is TRBJ2-7 and V is TRBV20-1; 9 bases are a match to TRBD2. V lost 3 bases, J lost 3 bases, and 12 bases stayed unmatched. Germline CDR1 DFQATT, CDR2 SNEGSKA (reference sequence). CDR3 length equals 16 residues. CDR3 residues: CSASRGGLAGVYEQYF. In nucleotides, the CDR3 is TGCAGTGCTAGTAGGGGGGGCTTAGCGGGGGTCTACGAGCAGTACTTC.

This rearrangement joins TRBV7-2 to TRBJ2-5; perhaps TRBD2 as D (5 bases). With 1 base removed from V and 7 bases from J, the gap between germline ends came to 19 bases. CDR1 and CDR2 from the germline V gene are SGHTA and FQGNSA. The CDR3 is 16 residues long. The CDR3 spells CASSLVLVSGSRTQYF. CDR3 bases: TGTGCCAGCAGCTTAGTACTAGTATCCGGGTCGCGGACCCAGTACTTC.

This clonotype showed up just a few times. The rearrangement uses TRBV7-9 and TRBJ2-1, with 14 bases aligning to TRBD2. Trimming took 5 bases from V and 5 from J; bases not matched to a gene: 5. CDR1 is SEHNR, CDR2 FQNEAQ, per germline (reference sequence). The CDR3 is made up of 16 amino acids. The CDR3 nucleotides read TGTGCCAGCAGCCCGGGACTAGCGGGAGTCAACAATGAGCAGTTCTTC. Its translation is CASSPGLAGVNNEQFF. Drawing the rest from reference TRBV7-9 and TRBJ2-1, the complete variable domain is DTGVSQNPRHKITKRGQNVTFRCDPISEHNRLYWYRQTLGQGPEFLTYFQNEAQLEKSRLLSDRFSAERPKGSFSTLEIQRTEQGDSAMYLCASSPGLAGVNNEQFFGPGTRLTVL.

The table lists this clonotype with a few counts. This sequence joins TRBV11-2 and TRBJ2-1; TRBD2 agrees at 10 bases. The CDR3 extends over 18 amino acids. The V segment lost 3 bases and the J segment 0 bases; nucleotides outside the gene matches: 8. Looked up from germline, CDR1 is SGHAT and CDR2 is FQNNGV. CDR3 amino acids: CASSFRTSGSYSYNEQFF. The CDR3 nucleotides are TGTGCCAGCAGCTTCAGGACTAGCGGAAGTTACTCCTACAATGAGCAGTTCTTC.

In its sample, this clonotype was seen a few times. The gene calls are TRBV20-1 and TRBJ2-3, with TRBD1 as a possible D gene (6 bases). The CDR3 has 13 amino acids. CDR1 and CDR2 (germline): DFQATT, SNEGSKA (reference sequence). V gave up 1 base and J gave up 6 bases, with 11 bases separating them. In nucleotides, the CDR3 is TGCAGTGCTAGAGCCCCTCAGGGGGATACGCAGTATTTT. Residues: CSARAPQGDTQYF.

In this sample, this clonotype turned up a few times. The chain carries TRBV5-1 and TRBJ2-7; tentatively, D is TRBD2 (5 bases). The CDR3 contains 11 residues. The V gene lost 7 bases and the J gene lost 10 bases, with 15 bases spanning the gap. Per germline, CDR1 SGHRS and CDR2 YFSETQ. In DNA, the CDR3 is TGCGCCAGCGAAGGACCCGGAGGTCAGTACTTC. The encoded protein is CASEGPGGQYF. Variable domain in full (rest from reference TRBV5-1 and TRBJ2-7): KAGVTQTPRYLIKTRGQQVTLSCSPISGHRSVSWYQQTPGQGLQFLFEYFSETQRNKGNFPGRFSGRQFSNSRSEMNVSTLELGDSALYLCASEGPGGQYFGPGTRLTVT.

V gene TRBV10-3 combines with J gene TRBJ2-3; 8 nucleotides line up with TRBD1. The CDR3 is 17 residues long. J was trimmed by 1 base and V by 2 bases; bases with no gene match: 8. CDR1 is ENHRY and CDR2 is SYGVKD in the germline V gene. CDR3 nucleotides: TGTGCCATCAGTGAGCACAGGGGGTCCAGAGGCACAGATACGCAGTATTTT. It yields the protein CAISEHRGSRGTDTQYF.

This clonotype showed up just a few times. In DNA, the CDR3 is TGTGCCAGCAGCTTAGTCTGGAATAGCGGGCCCCAAGAGACCCAGTACTTC. The encoded protein is CASSLVWNSGPQETQYF. The V and J genes are TRBV7-8 and TRBJ2-5; TRBD2 aligns across 7 bases. Trimming removed 1 base from V and 1 base from J; junction bases left unmatched: 9. The CDR3 totals 17 residues. The germline V gene has CDR1 SGHVS and CDR2 FQNEAQ. The variable domain in full, completed from reference TRBV7-8 and TRBJ2-5, reads GAGVSQSPRYKVAKRGQDVALRCDPISGHVSLFWYQQALGQGPEFLTYFQNEAQLDKSGLPSDRFFAERPEGSVSTLKIQRTQQEDSAVYLCASSLVWNSGPQETQYFGPGTRLLVL.

The V call is TRBV3-1, the J call TRBJ2-7; D unclear. CDR1 and CDR2 (germline): LGHDT, YNNKEL (reference sequence). The CDR3 has 14 residues. V was pared by 0 bases and J by 0 bases, with 6 bases between. For the CDR3, the DNA is TGTGCCAGCAGCCAAGAGGCCGTCTCCTACGAGCAGTACTTC. It is translated as CASSQEAVSYEQYF.

Only a few counts were recorded for this clonotype. The chain uses TRBV9 and TRBJ2-1; 10 positions match TRBD2. The V gene's germline CDR1 is SGDLS and CDR2 YYNGEE. CDR3 size: 15 residues. V dropped 4 bases and J dropped 8; count of bases not matched to a gene: 9. The CDR3 nucleotides are TGTGCCAGCAGCCCCGAGCGGGAGGGCCTTCATGAGCAGTTCTTC. Its translation: CASSPEREGLHEQFF.

Only a few counts were recorded for this clonotype. This sequence joins TRBV7-9 and TRBJ2-1; either TRBD1 or TRBD2 may supply D (5 bases each). This CDR3 is built from 15 residues. Germline loops: CDR1 SEHNR, CDR2 FQNEAQ (reference sequence). V dropped 0 bases and J dropped 9 bases, with 15 bases sitting between them. CDR3 sequence (DNA): TGTGCCAGCAGCTTAGCCCGGGGCCGATCGTCTGAGCAGTTCTTC. It yields the protein CASSLARGRSSEQFF.

This chain links TRBV18 with TRBJ2-7; D is undetermined. The V gene lost 3 bases and the J gene lost 10 bases, with 10 bases spanning the gap. The CDR3 runs 11 residues. Germline V gene data show CDR1 as KGHSH and CDR2 as LQKENI. The CDR3: CASSPHQAQYF. The CDR3 nucleotides read TGTGCCAGCTCACCCCACCAGGCCCAGTACTTC.

This clonotype was seen ten or more times. The rearrangement joins TRBV5-1 to TRBJ2-2; TRBD1 agrees at 7 bases. V dropped 2 bases and J dropped 5; count of bases not matched to a gene: 6. Germline assignment: CDR1 SGHRS and CDR2 YFSETQ. This CDR3 has 15 amino acids. The CDR3 sequence: CASSLGQVRTGELFF. The DNA for the CDR3 is TGCGCCAGCAGCTTAGGACAGGTTCGGACCGGGGAGCTGTTTTTT. Together with reference TRBV5-1 and TRBJ2-2, the CDR3 gives the full variable domain: KAGVTQTPRYLIKTRGQQVTLSCSPISGHRSVSWYQQTPGQGLQFLFEYFSETQRNKGNFPGRFSGRQFSNSRSEMNVSTLELGDSALYLCASSLGQVRTGELFFGEGSRLTVL.

This clonotype came up a few times. The chain carries TRBV6-5 and TRBJ1-1; the match to TRBD1 covers 7 bases. Germline CDR1 is MNHEY and CDR2 is SVGAGI. The V gene end was trimmed by 2 bases and the J gene end by 0 bases; junction bases not matched to a gene: 9. CDR3 length: 17 amino acids. The CDR3 here is CASSYGWRGRMNTEAFF. For the CDR3, the DNA is TGTGCCAGCAGTTACGGTTGGAGGGGGCGGATGAACACTGAAGCTTTCTTT.

Only a few counts were recorded for this clonotype. The chain uses TRBV2 and TRBJ2-1; D perhaps matches TRBD2 (6 bases). Trimming pared 3 bases from V and 9 bases from J, leaving 12 bases between. Per the germline V gene, CDR1 is SNHLY and CDR2 is FYNNEI. The CDR3 loop spans 13 amino acids. The CDR3 here is CASSDGGVSEQFF. CDR3 DNA: TGTGCCAGCAGTGACGGAGGGGTGAGTGAGCAGTTCTTC.

This clonotype was seen only a few times. The gene calls are TRBV5-1 and TRBJ2-5; unclear D gene. Germline V gene lookup returns CDR1 SGHRS and CDR2 YFSETQ. The V end lost 2 bases, the J end lost 5 bases, and 13 bases lay between the germline ends. CDR3 length: 14 amino acids. CDR3: CASSLGIPGETQYF. The CDR3 DNA sequence: TGCGCCAGCAGCTTAGGAATCCCCGGGGAGACCCAGTACTTC.

This clonotype was observed once. The rearrangement joins TRBV20-1 to TRBJ2-1, with 7 bases matching TRBD1. Germline V gene data show CDR1 as DFQATT and CDR2 as SNEGSKA (reference sequence). The V and J ends lost 5 bases and 0 bases, in that order; junction bases with no gene match: 1. The CDR3 consists of 13 residues. The CDR3 is CSAYRGSYNEQFF. The DNA of the CDR3 is TGCAGTGCTTACAGGGGCTCCTACAATGAGCAGTTCTTC.

V and J are TRBV5-1 and TRBJ2-7, with unresolved D. Germline V lookup: CDR1 SGHRS, CDR2 YFSETQ. This CDR3 contains 10 residues. V was cut by 0 bases and J by 12 bases, with 7 bases left in between. The CDR3 DNA follows: TGCGCCAGCAGCTTGGCTGGGCCGTACTTC. Residues: CASSLAGPYF.

The J gene is TRBJ2-6, the V gene TRBV7-9, with D unresolved. This CDR3 is 13 amino acids long. Germline values: CDR1 SEHNR, CDR2 FQNEAQ (reference sequence). This CDR3 reads CACSAAGANVLTF. In DNA, the CDR3 is TGTGCTTGTTCGGCGGCTGGGGCCAACGTCCTGACTTTC.

The chain recombines TRBV6-1 with TRBJ2-5; TRBD1 is a possible D gene (7 bases). The CDR3 has 14 amino acids. The germline V and J ends were trimmed by 6 bases and 1 base, with 12 bases remaining between them. Germline V CDR1 and CDR2: MNHNS, SASEGT. CDR3 nucleotide sequence: TGTGCCAGCAGGGCGGGACAGCTCCAAGAGACCCAGTACTTC. Amino acids: CASRAGQLQETQYF.

The CDR3: CASSQDPPMTADTQYF. The CDR3 DNA sequence: TGCGCCAGCAGCCAAGATCCTCCCATGACAGCAGATACGCAGTATTTT. This chain joins TRBV4-3 and TRBJ2-3, with a weak D call TRBD1 (5 bases). CDR3 length: 16 amino acids. The ends were cut back, 0 bases at V and 4 bases at J, with 14 bases in the middle. CDR1 and CDR2 (germline): LGHNA, YSLEER.

This chain connects TRBV18 to TRBJ2-2; 7 nucleotides agree with TRBD2. This CDR3 region has 15 residues. Germline V gene data show CDR1 as KGHSH and CDR2 as LQKENI. V gave up 1 base and J gave up 4 bases; unmatched junction bases: 3. The chain's CDR3 is CASSPLAGVTGELFF. Here the CDR3 DNA reads TGTGCCAGCTCACCACTAGCGGGCGTCACCGGGGAGCTGTTTTTT.

This clonotype showed up many times. The J gene is TRBJ2-7, the V gene TRBV12-3 or TRBV12-4; tentative D call: TRBD1 (5 bases). V shed 6 bases and J shed 3 bases, with 9 bases lying between them. The CDR3 covers 12 residues. The CDR3 spells CASSKTVYEQYF. The CDR3 DNA reads as TGTGCCAGCAGCAAGACAGTCTACGAGCAGTACTTC.

This clonotype turned up a few times. Here the CDR3 DNA reads TGCGCCAGCAGCTTGGCCTGGGGGCATGGCTACACCTTC. Translating gives CASSLAWGHGYTF. The J gene is TRBJ1-2, the V gene TRBV5-1, with D possibly matching TRBD1 (6 bases). CDR3 length equals 13 residues. CDR1 and CDR2 from the germline V gene are SGHRS and YFSETQ. Between the trimmed V and J ends, which lost 0 bases and 6 bases, there was a span of 9 bases.

This clonotype was seen a handful of times. This chain links TRBV29-1 with TRBJ2-7, with D unclear. The CDR3 totals 13 residues. Trimming shortened V by 8 bases and J by 3 bases, and 17 bases separated the two germline ends. Germline V CDR1 and CDR2: SQVTM, ANQGSEA. Here the CDR3 reads CSPKAYPYYEQYF. The CDR3 region has the DNA TGCAGCCCGAAGGCTTACCCCTACTACGAGCAGTACTTC.

The V and J genes are TRBV12-3 or TRBV12-4 and TRBJ2-1, with unresolved D. Trimming took off 7 bases at V and 4 bases at J, with 8 bases between the two ends. This CDR3 is built from 12 residues. This CDR3 is CASTLRYNEQFF. CDR3 nucleotides: TGTGCCAGCACCCTAAGATACAATGAGCAGTTCTTC.